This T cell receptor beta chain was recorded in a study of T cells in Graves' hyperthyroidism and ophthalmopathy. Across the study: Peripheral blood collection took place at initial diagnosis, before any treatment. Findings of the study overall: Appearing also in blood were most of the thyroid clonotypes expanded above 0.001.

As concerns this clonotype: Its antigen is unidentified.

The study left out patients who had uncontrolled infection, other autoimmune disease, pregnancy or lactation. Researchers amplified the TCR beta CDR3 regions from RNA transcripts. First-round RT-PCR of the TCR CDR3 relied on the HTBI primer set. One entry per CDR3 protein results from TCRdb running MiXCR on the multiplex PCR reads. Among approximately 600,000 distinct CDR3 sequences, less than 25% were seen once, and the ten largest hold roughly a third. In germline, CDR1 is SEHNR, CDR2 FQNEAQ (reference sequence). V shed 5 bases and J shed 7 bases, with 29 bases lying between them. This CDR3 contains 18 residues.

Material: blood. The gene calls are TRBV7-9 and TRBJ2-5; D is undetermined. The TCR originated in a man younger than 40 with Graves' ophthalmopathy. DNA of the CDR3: TGTGCCAGCAGCCCGAGGCGGCAGACCAACGGTCGGATGGGGACCCAGTACTTC. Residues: CASSPRRQTNGRMGTQYF. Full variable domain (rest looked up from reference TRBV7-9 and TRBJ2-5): DTGVSQNPRHKITKRGQNVTFRCDPISEHNRLYWYRQTLGQGPEFLTYFQNEAQLEKSRLLSDRFSAERPKGSFSTLEIQRTEQGDSAMYLCASSPRRQTNGRMGTQYFGPGTRLLVL.